The clone carrying this TCR beta chain was detected a few times. Its antigen is unknown. The CDR3 length is 14 residues. In germline, CDR1 is LNHDA, CDR2 SQIVND (reference sequence). V lost 6 bases to trimming and J lost 5 bases, with 16 bases between them. The data originate from a study of cytomegalovirus exposure and HLA in healthy donors. Study results and caveats: It was shown in a later analysis that HLA-associated TCR beta chains were more clonally expanded than other, equally common chains. Earlier analysis looked at TCR beta V segments, and most were productive about 87% or about 30% of the time.

The PCR was carried out with 60 Vbeta primers and 13 Jbeta primers. Data came from immunoSEQ multiplex PCR; TCRdb stores just in-frame clones and leaves some out. This table holds about 200,000 clones, roughly 77% found once. The clonotype was recovered from a male donor in good health and CMV-seropositive. The sequencing sample was made of PBMCs. The chain is built from TRBV19 and TRBJ1-1, with D tentatively TRBD1 (5 bases). The CDR3 sequence: CASSLSGLVTEAFF. The CDR3 DNA reads as TGTGCCAGTAGCCTTTCAGGGCTGGTAACTGAAGCTTTCTTT.